The 17 T cell receptor beta chains listed next were all sequenced from one sample in a study of identical twins. TCRdb re-called the 5' RACE reads through MiXCR, storing one row per CDR3 protein. The sample contains 500,000 or so distinct CDR3 sequences, 22% of which appear only once. The data were also submitted as part of a second study, on T cells expressing NK-cell markers.

Sequenced material: CD4+ T cells sorted from blood. The origin of the receptors is a woman aged 18-29 years in good health.

This clonotype was seen a few times. The chain has TRBV12-3 or TRBV12-4 and TRBJ1-2; no firm D call. V dropped 5 bases and J dropped 4 bases, with 11 bases sitting between them. There are 13 residues in the CDR3. The DNA for the CDR3 is TGTGCCAGCAGTCCCCAGGAAGTCTATGGCTACACCTTC. Encoded protein: CASSPQEVYGYTF.

The rearrangement joins TRBV3-1 to TRBJ2-5; TRBD2 might be the D (5 bases). In germline, CDR1 is LGHDT, CDR2 YNNKEL (reference sequence). The CDR3 runs to 15 residues. V was pared by 0 bases and J by 5 bases, with 13 bases between. CDR3 residues: CASSQEVSSRETQYF. In DNA form, the CDR3 reads TGTGCCAGCAGCCAAGAAGTCTCTAGCCGGGAGACCCAGTACTTC.

This clonotype showed up just a few times. V usage is TRBV29-1 and J usage is TRBJ2-3; a weak D match, TRBD2 (6 bases). This CDR3 comprises 12 residues. CDR1 is SQVTM, CDR2 ANQGSEA, per germline. The DNA of the CDR3 is TGCCTAGCGCGAGAAGGGACAGATACGCAGTATTTT. Amino acids: CLAREGTDTQYF.

The rearrangement joins TRBV6-1 to TRBJ2-7; 7 bases match TRBD1. The V gene end was trimmed by 5 bases and the J gene end by 7 bases; junction bases not matched to a gene: 11. Germline CDR1 MNHNS, CDR2 SASEGT. The CDR3 is made up of 14 amino acids. CDR3 loop: CASSPRDSVGEQYF. CDR3 nucleotide sequence: TGTGCCAGCAGTCCACGGGACAGTGTTGGGGAGCAGTACTTC.

The rearrangement joins TRBV25-1 to TRBJ2-4; unclear D gene. The V gene lost 3 bases and the J gene lost 0 bases, with 15 bases spanning the gap. Per the germline V gene, CDR1 is MGHDK and CDR2 is SYGVNS. The CDR3 loop spans 17 amino acids. The CDR3 sequence is CASSESEGFKAKNIQYF. In DNA form, the CDR3 reads TGTGCCAGCAGTGAGAGTGAAGGATTCAAAGCCAAAAACATTCAGTACTTC.

This clonotype turned up a few times. This sequence joins TRBV4-1 and TRBJ2-1; D may be TRBD2 (5 bases). The CDR3 has 16 amino acids. The V end was cut by 2 bases, the J end by 11 bases, with 22 bases between. Per germline, CDR1 MGHRA and CDR2 YSYEKL. The CDR3 sequence is CASSQFPAPTTMKQFF. The CDR3 DNA sequence: TGCGCCAGCAGCCAATTTCCTGCGCCGACTACAATGAAGCAGTTCTTC.

This clonotype was seen a few times. V and J are TRBV15 and TRBJ2-1, with 7 bases fitting TRBD2. Germline assignment: CDR1 LNHNV and CDR2 YYDKDF (reference sequence). The CDR3 spans 15 residues. Trimming took 1 base from V and 4 from J; bases not matched to a gene: 4. CDR3 in amino acids: CATSRARTSYNEQFF. DNA for the CDR3: TGTGCCACCAGCAGAGCTCGGACTAGTTACAATGAGCAGTTCTTC.

The rearrangement links TRBV5-6 to TRBJ1-2, with TRBD1 identical over 8 bases. The trim removed 2 bases at V and 8 bases at J, leaving 5 bases unmatched. This CDR3 is 13 amino acids long. CDR1 and CDR2 from the germline V gene are SGHDT and YYEEEE. CDR3 loop: CASSLQTGEGYTF. In DNA, the CDR3 is TGTGCCAGCAGCTTACAGACAGGGGAAGGCTACACCTTC.

This clonotype showed up many times. The V and J genes are TRBV20-1 and TRBJ2-7; 10 bases are shared with TRBD2. The CDR3 runs 14 residues. Per germline, CDR1 DFQATT and CDR2 SNEGSKA (reference sequence). V lost 5 bases to trimming and J lost 1 base; unmatched junction nucleotides: 5. DNA of the CDR3: TGCAGTGCTTCAGCGGGAGGGAAGTCCTACGAGCAGTACTTC. This sequence encodes CSASAGGKSYEQYF.

The chain couples TRBV11-1 to TRBJ2-1; 11 positions match TRBD2. V shed 0 bases, J shed 4 bases, and the junction held 11 bases outside the gene matches. Germline V gene sequence: CDR1 SGHAT, CDR2 FQDESV (reference sequence). The CDR3 has 19 residues. The CDR3 DNA sequence: TGTGCCAGCAGCTTAGCCCGACTAGCGGGGCCCTCCAGGTACAATGAGCAGTTCTTC. Amino acid sequence: CASSLARLAGPSRYNEQFF.

This chain uses TRBV9 with TRBJ2-3; 8 nucleotides line up with TRBD2. CDR3 size: 16 residues. V lost 6 bases and J lost 2; bases outside the gene matches: 11. The V gene's germline CDR1 is SGDLS and CDR2 YYNGEE. The CDR3 nucleotides are TGTGCCAGCACCCCCCGCCCGGGACTAGTCACAGATACGCAGTATTTT. Translating gives CASTPRPGLVTDTQYF.

A few counts support this clonotype. The chain joins TRBV20-1 to TRBJ2-1, with D possibly TRBD2 on 5 matching bases. The V end lost 6 bases, the J end lost 0 bases, and 15 bases lay between the germline ends. Germline CDR1 is DFQATT and CDR2 is SNEGSKA (reference sequence). This CDR3 spans 15 amino acids. CDR3 amino acids: CSAEDPGSSYNEQFF. The CDR3 DNA follows: TGCAGTGCGGAGGACCCGGGTAGCTCCTACAATGAGCAGTTCTTC.

This clonotype was found a few times. This rearrangement joins TRBV7-9 to TRBJ2-1; 8 nucleotides line up with TRBD1. The length of the CDR3 is 17 residues. V was clipped by 5 bases and J by 5 bases; unmatched bases: 14. CDR1 is SEHNR, CDR2 FQNEAQ, per germline (reference sequence). CDR3 sequence reads: CASSIKRDRLTHNEQFF. The CDR3, as DNA: TGTGCCAGCAGCATTAAACGGGACAGGCTGACTCACAATGAGCAGTTCTTC.

V and J are TRBV3-1 and TRBJ2-1, with 9 nucleotides matching TRBD2. V was clipped by 4 bases and J by 6 bases; unmatched bases: 7. From germline, CDR1 is LGHDT and CDR2 YNNKEL (reference sequence). The CDR3 totals 15 residues. DNA for the CDR3: TGTGCCAGCAGCCGACAAGGAGCGGGAGGCAATGAGCAGTTCTTC. This translates into CASSRQGAGGNEQFF.

This clonotype was seen a handful of times. The chain has TRBV5-1 and TRBJ1-2; 7 nucleotides agree with TRBD1. The germline V gene has CDR1 SGHRS and CDR2 YFSETQ. V lost 1 base, J lost 8 bases, and 11 bases stayed unmatched. The CDR3 sequence is 15 residues long. The CDR3 is CASSLWGQNYEGYTF. The CDR3 bases are TGCGCCAGCAGCTTGTGGGGACAGAACTATGAAGGCTACACCTTC.

This clonotype was detected only a few times. The chain recombines TRBV12-3 or TRBV12-4 with TRBJ1-5, with TRBD1 as a possible D gene (5 bases). CDR3 length equals 15 residues. Trimming stripped 2 bases from V and 1 base from J, with 9 bases between. This CDR3 reads CASSLRDASNQPQHF. DNA for the CDR3: TGTGCCAGCAGTTTAAGGGACGCCAGCAATCAGCCCCAGCATTTT.

V gene TRBV7-6 combines with J gene TRBJ2-2; maybe TRBD2 (7 bases). CDR1 is SGHVS and CDR2 is FNYEAQ in the germline V gene. This CDR3 is 16 amino acids long. Trimming removed 5 bases at V and 4 bases at J, with 17 bases between. The CDR3 loop reads CASSPDRTGGTGELFF. As DNA, the CDR3 is TGTGCCAGCAGCCCCGACAGGACGGGGGGCACCGGGGAGCTGTTTTTT.